The 32 T cell receptor beta chains below all came from one sample that was sequenced in a study of regulatory T cells in long-lasting Graves disease. Building of the TCR beta libraries involved iRepertoire HTBI primers and Arm-PCR of CDR3 regions. MiXCR was run by TCRdb on the multiplex PCR reads, yielding one entry per CDR3 protein. The data contain about 310,000 distinct CDR3 sequences, 20% to 25% of them singletons. Time point specified: persistent/refractory GD, antithyroid drugs over 5 years with positive TRAb. Extracted PBMC RNA gave rise to the TCR library. The material sequenced was peripheral blood mononuclear cells (PBMCs), taken when the disease was refractory, from a patient treated with antithyroid drugs. The receptors originated from a female donor with Graves disease.

This clonotype has ten or more counts. The genes are TRBV18 and TRBJ1-1; the D is unclear. Trimming shortened V by 2 bases and J by 1 base, and 8 bases separated the two germline ends. The CDR3 contains 14 residues. Germline V gives CDR1 KGHSH, CDR2 LQKENI. CDR3 DNA: TGTGCCAGCTCACCAGATAGTGGGAACACTGAAGCTTTCTTT. Translated: CASSPDSGNTEAFF.

Ten or more counts support this clonotype. The chain has TRBV28 and TRBJ1-4; maybe TRBD1 (6 bases). CDR1 is MDHEN, CDR2 SYDVKM, per germline. The ends were cut back, 6 bases at V and 5 bases at J, with 19 bases in the middle. CDR3 length equals 16 residues. CDR3 protein: CASSRLPGAINEKLFF. The CDR3 nucleotides read TGTGCCAGCAGCCGCCTACCAGGGGCAATAAATGAAAAACTGTTTTTT. The whole variable domain, remainder taken from reference TRBV28 and TRBJ1-4, is DVKVTQSSRYLVKRTGEKVFLECVQDMDHENMFWYRQDPGLGLRLIYFSYDVKMKEKGDIPEGYSVSREKKERFSLILESASTNQTSMYLCASSRLPGAINEKLFFGSGTQLSVL.

This clonotype was detected ten times or more. The chain employs TRBV6-1 and TRBJ1-2; D is ambiguous. The CDR3 extends over 14 amino acids. The germline V gene encodes CDR1 MNHNS and CDR2 SASEGT. The ends were cut back, 5 bases at V and 2 bases at J, with 12 bases in the middle. This CDR3 is CASSRPAPNYGYTF. The CDR3 nucleotides are TGTGCCAGCAGTAGACCGGCGCCCAACTATGGCTACACCTTC.

The rearrangement links TRBV24-1 to TRBJ1-1; a weak D match, TRBD1 (6 bases). From germline, CDR1 is KGHDR and CDR2 SFDVKD. The CDR3 contains 15 residues. Between the trimmed V and J ends, which lost 3 bases and 4 bases, there was a span of 14 bases. Here the CDR3 DNA reads TGTGCCACCAGTGATCCCCGTGAAGGGGGCACTGAAGCTTTCTTT. Encoded protein: CATSDPREGGTEAFF.

The table lists this clonotype with many counts. CDR3 DNA: TGTGCCAGCAGCCCAGATATGGGGTTGGGAGGGGTCCAGCATTTT. Translating gives CASSPDMGLGGVQHF. The gene calls are TRBV11-2 and TRBJ1-5, with D tentatively TRBD1 (5 bases). V was pared by 5 bases and J by 12 bases, with 23 bases between. CDR3 length: 15 residues. The germline gives CDR1 SGHAT, CDR2 FQNNGV. Drawing the rest from reference TRBV11-2 and TRBJ1-5, the complete variable domain is EAGVAQSPRYKIIEKRQSVAFWCNPISGHATLYWYQQILGQGPKLLIQFQNNGVVDDSQLPKDRFSAERLKGVDSTLKIQPAKLEDSAVYLCASSPDMGLGGVQHFGDGTRLSIL.

This clonotype was detected only a few times. The V and J genes are TRBV6-2 or TRBV6-3 and TRBJ1-5; possible D gene TRBD1, 6 bases. The CDR3 contains 15 residues. V lost 2 bases and J lost 7, with 15 bases in between. Per germline, CDR1 MNHEY and CDR2 SVGEGT. The CDR3 here is CASSYALTGTQPQHF. CDR3 DNA sequence: TGTGCCAGCAGTTACGCCCTTACAGGGACCCAGCCCCAGCATTTT.

The V call is TRBV12-3 or TRBV12-4, the J call TRBJ1-5; the D is unclear. Trimming removed 6 bases at V and 7 bases at J, with 16 bases between. This CDR3 comprises 14 residues. CDR3 region: CASSRSGLIQPQHF. As DNA, the CDR3 is TGTGCCAGCAGCCGATCCGGGCTCATCCAGCCCCAGCATTTT.

This clonotype showed up many times. The chain employs TRBV20-1 and TRBJ1-2; D perhaps matches TRBD1 (5 bases). CDR1 and CDR2 (germline): DFQATT, SNEGSKA (reference sequence). V lost 0 bases, J lost 4 bases, and 6 bases lay in between. The CDR3 covers 12 residues. The CDR3 is CSARDGTYGYTF. CDR3 DNA: TGCAGTGCTAGAGATGGGACCTATGGCTACACCTTC.

There are a few counts of this clonotype. J is TRBJ1-3 and V is TRBV15; D is undetermined. Germline V gene data show CDR1 as LNHNV and CDR2 as YYDKDF (reference sequence). The CDR3 is 13 amino acids. Trimming cost V 3 bases and J 0 bases, with 3 bases left between them. CDR3 sequence reads: CATSSGSGNTIYF. The CDR3 DNA reads TGTGCCACCAGCAGCGGCTCTGGAAACACCATATATTTT.

This clonotype turned up a few times. This chain joins TRBV6-1 and TRBJ2-1; 12 bases fit TRBD2. The CDR3 is 14 residues long. Germline CDR1 reads MNHNS; CDR2 reads SASEGT. Trimming took 6 bases from V and 15 from J; bases not matched to a gene: 12. As DNA, the CDR3 is TGTGCCAGCAGCCAAGGACTAGCGGGAAAATCTCCGTTCTTC. Translated, it gives CASSQGLAGKSPFF.

This clonotype was counted ten times or more. The chain links TRBV28 to TRBJ1-5, with D possibly TRBD1 on 5 matching bases. Deletions cut 4 bases from V and 6 bases from J, with 16 bases between. The CDR3 has 15 residues. Looked up from germline, CDR1 is MDHEN and CDR2 is SYDVKM. The CDR3 loop is CASSSGPGRRQPQHF. The CDR3 DNA reads TGTGCCAGCAGTTCAGGGCCAGGACGTCGTCAGCCCCAGCATTTT.

The table lists this clonotype with many counts. CDR3 protein: CASSLTSAEEETQYF. DNA of the CDR3: TGTGCCAGCAGCTTAACGTCGGCCGAAGAAGAGACCCAGTACTTC. The V gene is TRBV7-3, the J gene TRBJ2-5; no definite D call. From germline, CDR1 is SGHTA and CDR2 FQGTGA. V gave up 0 bases and J gave up 3 bases, with 11 bases separating them. This CDR3 contains 15 residues.

The rearrangement links TRBV19 to TRBJ2-7; D is perhaps TRBD1 (6 bases). The CDR3 length is 14 residues. V was clipped by 3 bases and J by 5 bases, with 14 bases between them. The germline gives CDR1 LNHDA, CDR2 SQIVND (reference sequence). CDR3 in DNA: TGTGCCAGTAGTATCTCCGCGGACAGCCACGAGCAGTACTTC. This gives the protein CASSISADSHEQYF.

The rearrangement joins TRBV5-4 to TRBJ1-1; the D is unclear. This CDR3 comprises 15 residues. V was trimmed by 0 bases and J by 0 bases, leaving 9 bases between them. The germline V gene has CDR1 SGHNT and CDR2 YYREEE (reference sequence). CDR3 sequence: CASSLGHLMNTEAFF. CDR3 nucleotide sequence: TGTGCCAGCAGCTTGGGACACCTCATGAACACTGAAGCTTTCTTT.

This clonotype appeared many times. The rearrangement uses TRBV2 and TRBJ2-7; TRBD2 matches 10 bases. The germline CDR1 and CDR2 sequences are SNHLY and FYNNEI. The CDR3 is made up of 15 amino acids. Losses at the gene ends were 6 bases for V and 1 base for J; bases not matched to a gene: 6. The CDR3 coding sequence is TGTGCCAGCAGACGGACTAGCGGCCCTTCCTACGAGCAGTACTTC. Protein: CASRRTSGPSYEQYF.

This clonotype was counted a few times. V is TRBV20-1 and J is TRBJ2-7, with a weak D call TRBD2 (6 bases). Germline loops: CDR1 DFQATT, CDR2 SNEGSKA (reference sequence). The CDR3 extends over 13 amino acids. Trimming removed 8 bases at V and 2 bases at J, with 16 bases between. This CDR3 reads CSPRDSYTYEQYF. The DNA of the CDR3 is TGCAGTCCCAGGGACTCCTACACCTACGAGCAGTACTTC.

This clonotype has more than one count but fewer than ten. The chain joins TRBV6-1 to TRBJ2-7; tentative D call: TRBD1 (5 bases). CDR1 is MNHNS and CDR2 is SASEGT in the germline V gene. V was trimmed by 2 bases and J by 0 bases, leaving 17 bases between them. The CDR3 is 17 residues long. Here the CDR3 reads CASSEQGRGLYSYEQYF. In DNA, the CDR3 is TGTGCCAGCAGTGAACAGGGTAGAGGCTTATACTCCTACGAGCAGTACTTC.

A remark on this clonotype: This sequence may be a read error, since a much larger clone differs from it by one base. The chain couples TRBV3-2 to TRBJ1-1; TRBD1, as called in the table, went unchecked against the DNA. TRBV3-2 constitutes a pseudogene. The CDR3 loop spans 16 amino acids. The CDR3 is CASSQEGTEWDTEAFF. In DNA form, the CDR3 reads TGTGCCAGCAGCCAAGAAGGGACCGAATGGGACACTGAAGCTTTCTTT.

Comment on this clonotype: This could be a read error, since a much larger clone is one nucleotide away. The CDR3 reads CACSLVDPSGGYTF. In DNA form, the CDR3 reads TGTGCCTGCAGCTTGGTCGACCCATCCGGTGGCTACACCTTC. This rearrangement joins TRBV7-2 to TRBJ1-2; D uncertain. The CDR3 runs to 14 residues. CDR1 and CDR2 (germline): SGHTA, FQGNSA.

The chain uses TRBV20-1 and TRBJ2-2; TRBD2 matches 7 bases. J was trimmed by 0 bases and V by 0 bases; bases with no gene match: 4. CDR1 and CDR2 from the germline V gene are DFQATT and SNEGSKA (reference sequence). The length of the CDR3 is 16 residues. CDR3 sequence: CSARDRTSANTGELFF. The CDR3 DNA reads TGCAGTGCTAGAGATCGAACTAGCGCGAACACCGGGGAGCTGTTTTTT.

This clonotype has ten or more counts. The rearrangement uses TRBV20-1 and TRBJ2-5; D is perhaps TRBD2 (7 bases). Trimming stripped 5 bases from V and 7 bases from J, with 11 bases between. The length of the CDR3 is 11 residues. Germline CDR1 and CDR2: DFQATT and SNEGSKA (reference sequence). DNA of the CDR3: TGCAGTGCTCGGGGGGCCGGGACCCAGTACTTC. As protein: CSARGAGTQYF.

The chain joins TRBV15 to TRBJ1-5, with D maybe TRBD1 (5 bases). Germline V lookup: CDR1 LNHNV, CDR2 YYDKDF (reference sequence). Trimming stripped 0 bases from V and 2 bases from J, with 5 bases between. The CDR3 spans 14 residues. Here the CDR3 reads CATSREGGNQPQHF. The DNA for the CDR3 is TGTGCCACCAGCAGAGAAGGGGGCAATCAGCCCCAGCATTTT.

The chain carries TRBV10-3 and TRBJ2-1, with 12 bases that match TRBD2. Trimming took 2 bases from V and 6 from J; bases not matched to a gene: 2. The V gene's germline CDR1 is ENHRY and CDR2 SYGVKD. The CDR3 extends over 15 amino acids. The CDR3 DNA sequence: TGTGCCATCAGTGAGGGGACTAGCGGGCTCAATGAGCAGTTCTTC. Translating it yields CAISEGTSGLNEQFF.

This clonotype was detected many times. V is TRBV12-3 or TRBV12-4 and J is TRBJ1-6; TRBD1 aligns across 8 bases. The CDR3 contains 13 residues. The V segment lost 5 bases and the J segment 9 bases; nucleotides outside the gene matches: 3. As DNA, the CDR3 is TGTGCCAGCAGTCAAGACAGGGGTTCACCCCTCCACTTT. It translates to CASSQDRGSPLHF.

This clonotype appeared many times. The genes are TRBV30 and TRBJ2-2; 8 bases match TRBD2. The trim removed 2 bases at V and 4 bases at J, leaving 3 bases unmatched. Germline loops: CDR1 GTSNPN, CDR2 SVGIG (reference sequence). The CDR3 has 14 amino acids. CDR3 sequence: CAWSRLATTGELFF. The CDR3 DNA follows: TGTGCCTGGAGTAGACTAGCGACCACCGGGGAGCTGTTTTTT.

This clonotype was found many times. This rearrangement joins TRBV11-2 to TRBJ1-5; D remains unclear. With 5 bases removed from V and 0 bases from J, the gap between germline ends came to 11 bases. CDR3 length: 15 residues. Germline V lookup: CDR1 SGHAT, CDR2 FQNNGV. CDR3 sequence reads: CASSTDGDSNQPQHF. The CDR3 DNA follows: TGTGCCAGCAGCACCGACGGGGATAGCAATCAGCCCCAGCATTTT.

Turning to this clonotype: One junction end does not reproduce the germline sequence, and a read error may be involved. The chain couples TRBV10-3 to TRBJ2-2; unclear D gene. This CDR3 region has 14 residues. Germline loops: CDR1 ENHRY, CDR2 SYGVKD. Here the CDR3 DNA reads TGTGCCATCAGTCAGTCGTCGGACACCGGGGAGCTGTTTTTT. This codes for CAISQSSDTGELFF.

This clonotype was seen at least ten times. The V call is TRBV28, the J call TRBJ1-5; D gene ambiguous. Trimming removed 6 bases at V and 2 bases at J, with 11 bases between. The CDR3 has 14 residues. Germline CDR1 is MDHEN and CDR2 is SYDVKM. For the CDR3, the DNA is TGTGCCAGCAGGTCCTGGAATGGCAATCAGCCCCAGCATTTT. This gives the protein CASRSWNGNQPQHF.

At least ten counts were recorded for this clonotype. The V gene is TRBV11-2, the J gene TRBJ1-1; possible D gene TRBD1, 5 bases. Germline V lookup: CDR1 SGHAT, CDR2 FQNNGV. The CDR3 covers 14 residues. V gave up 7 bases and J gave up 3 bases, with 15 bases separating them. CDR3 in DNA: TGTGCCAGCACCACCAACGGGGGTTACACTGAAGCTTTCTTT. This encodes CASTTNGGYTEAFF. The full variable domain, completed using reference TRBV11-2 and TRBJ1-1, is EAGVAQSPRYKIIEKRQSVAFWCNPISGHATLYWYQQILGQGPKLLIQFQNNGVVDDSQLPKDRFSAERLKGVDSTLKIQPAKLEDSAVYLCASTTNGGYTEAFFGQGTRLTVV.

This clonotype was counted many times. This chain connects TRBV6-1 to TRBJ2-7; 10 bases match TRBD2. The V gene's germline CDR1 is MNHNS and CDR2 SASEGT. After removal of 7 bases from V and 6 bases from J, the junction contained 12 bases not matched to a gene. This CDR3 is 15 amino acids long. The CDR3 bases are TGTGCCAGCAAAGTGGTAGCTAGCGGGAGAGGCGAGCAGTACTTC. It specifies CASKVVASGRGEQYF.

This clonotype showed up just a few times. The CDR3 nucleotides read TGTGCCAGCAGCCAAACATTACAGGGAAATCAGCCCCAGCATTTT. Protein: CASSQTLQGNQPQHF. The chain has TRBV3-1 and TRBJ1-5; D possibly corresponds to TRBD1 (6 bases). CDR3 size: 15 residues. Germline values: CDR1 LGHDT, CDR2 YNNKEL (reference sequence). V was cut by 2 bases and J by 4 bases, with 12 bases left in between.

The genes are TRBV20-1 and TRBJ2-5; either TRBD1 or TRBD2 may supply D (5 bases each). Trimming shortened V by 4 bases and J by 5 bases, and 14 bases separated the two germline ends. This CDR3 contains 13 residues. Germline V CDR1 and CDR2: DFQATT, SNEGSKA (reference sequence). The CDR3 reads CSAIEGLGETQYF. CDR3 in DNA: TGCAGTGCTATCGAGGGGTTGGGGGAGACCCAGTACTTC.